Listed here are 21 T cell receptor beta chains from one sample, sequenced in a study of graft-versus-host responses after intestinal transplantation. Profiled with immunoSEQ multiplex PCR; TCRdb holds only in-frame clones, not every one. The data hold about 90,000 clones, with more than 85% observed a single time. Antigens for these TCRs are unknown. The specimen was unstimulated CD8+ T cells sorted from spleen or lymph node cells, collected before intestinal transplant. The receptors were gathered from a human donor who received an intestinal transplant.

The rearrangement joins TRBV4-1 to TRBJ2-7, with D uncertain. V lost 4 bases and J 1 base, leaving 11 bases between the germline ends. CDR3 length: 14 amino acids. Germline CDR1 is MGHRA and CDR2 is YSYEKL. CDR3 region: CASSPSLGSYEQYF. For the CDR3, the DNA is TGCGCCAGCAGCCCCTCACTCGGTTCCTACGAGCAGTACTTC.

The V and J genes are TRBV4-1 and TRBJ1-5; D is ambiguous. The V end lost 2 bases, the J end lost 0 bases, and 5 bases lay between the germline ends. There are 14 residues in the CDR3. Looked up from germline, CDR1 is MGHRA and CDR2 is YSYEKL. CDR3 amino acids: CASSQRDSNQPQHF. In DNA, the CDR3 is TGCGCCAGCAGCCAACGGGATAGCAATCAGCCCCAGCATTTT.

CDR3 nucleotides: TGCGCCAGCAGCGAAGAGGAGGAGGCAGATACGCAGTATTTT. Amino acid sequence: CASSEEEEADTQYF. V is TRBV5-1 and J is TRBJ2-3, with D maybe TRBD2 (5 bases). Trimming removed 4 bases from V and 4 bases from J, with 13 bases in between. This CDR3 is 14 amino acids long. Per germline, CDR1 SGHRS and CDR2 YFSETQ.

V is TRBV4-1 and J is TRBJ1-2; D possibly corresponds to TRBD1 (5 bases). The CDR3 extends over 16 amino acids. CDR1 and CDR2 (germline): MGHRA, YSYEKL. V lost 0 bases and J lost 5, with 16 bases in between. CDR3 loop: CASSQDRSQSGYGYTF. CDR3 nucleotides: TGCGCCAGCAGCCAAGATCGGTCTCAATCAGGGTATGGCTACACCTTC.

The chain links TRBV28 to TRBJ2-6, with TRBD2 as a possible D gene (5 bases). This CDR3 spans 13 amino acids. Germline V gene data show CDR1 as MDHEN and CDR2 as SYDVKM. With 3 bases removed from V and 6 bases from J, the gap between germline ends came to 6 bases. CDR3 region: CASSLEVANVLTF. The CDR3 bases are TGTGCCAGCAGTTTGGAGGTGGCCAACGTCCTGACTTTC.

The J gene is TRBJ2-7, the V gene TRBV2, with a possible D match to TRBD1 (6 bases). The V gene's germline CDR1 is SNHLY and CDR2 FYNNEI. V lost 4 bases and J lost 3, with 10 bases in between. The CDR3 loop spans 13 amino acids. CDR3 DNA sequence: TGTGCCAGCAGTGTGGGGGCCCTCTACGAGCAGTACTTC. Translation gives CASSVGALYEQYF.

This clone is a singleton in its sample. The chain has TRBV19 and TRBJ1-1; unclear D gene. This CDR3 has 11 residues. Looked up from germline, CDR1 is LNHDA and CDR2 is SQIVND (reference sequence). V dropped 9 bases and J dropped 5 bases, with 10 bases sitting between them. The CDR3 is CASLWRTEAFF. In DNA form, the CDR3 reads TGTGCCAGCCTGTGGAGGACTGAAGCTTTCTTT. The variable domain in full, with the rest retrieved from reference TRBV19 and TRBJ1-1, is DGGITQSPKYLFRKEGQNVTLSCEQNLNHDAMYWYRQDPGQGLRLIYYSQIVNDFQKGDIAEGYSVSREKKESFPLTVTSAQKNPTAFYLCASLWRTEAFFGQGTRLTVV.

The V call is TRBV29-1, the J call TRBJ2-1; 10 positions agree with TRBD2. With 5 bases clipped from V and 8 bases from J, the junction kept 9 bases outside the gene matches. The germline V gene encodes CDR1 SQVTM and CDR2 ANQGSEA. The CDR3 is 14 residues long. CDR3 bases: TGCAGCGTTCCGGGAGCTAGCGGGAGCTATGAGCAGTTCTTC. This encodes CSVPGASGSYEQFF.

The V gene is TRBV25-1, the J gene TRBJ1-1; 8 nucleotides line up with TRBD1. This CDR3 spans 14 amino acids. V was clipped by 4 bases and J by 1 base; unmatched bases: 2. Germline lookup yields CDR1 MGHDK and CDR2 SYGVNS. The CDR3: CASSVTGENTEAFF. CDR3 nucleotide sequence: TGTGCCAGCAGTGTGACAGGGGAGAACACTGAAGCTTTCTTT.

This chain links TRBV29-1 with TRBJ2-2, with no clear D. CDR3 length equals 15 residues. Deletions cut 2 bases from V and 5 bases from J, with 15 bases between. Germline values: CDR1 SQVTM, CDR2 ANQGSEA. The CDR3 here is CSVEKIDTSTGELFF. The CDR3 bases are TGCAGCGTTGAAAAAATCGACACTTCTACCGGGGAGCTGTTTTTT.

This chain uses TRBV7-8 with TRBJ2-1; D might be TRBD2 (5 bases). The length of the CDR3 is 14 residues. Trimming shortened V by 7 bases and J by 2 bases, and 12 bases separated the two germline ends. Germline V gene data show CDR1 as SGHVS and CDR2 as FQNEAQ. In DNA, the CDR3 is TGTGCCAGCACCCTCCACGGGACCTACAATGAGCAGTTCTTC. It encodes CASTLHGTYNEQFF.

This chain joins TRBV15 and TRBJ1-3, with 9 bases aligning to TRBD1. CDR1 is LNHNV and CDR2 is YYDKDF in the germline V gene (reference sequence). V gave up 0 bases and J gave up 2 bases; unmatched junction bases: 8. The CDR3 spans 18 residues. The CDR3 spells CATSREPWDREAGNTIYF. The DNA of the CDR3 is TGTGCCACCAGCAGAGAGCCCTGGGACAGGGAAGCTGGAAACACCATATATTTT.

The V call is TRBV5-8, the J call TRBJ2-1, with TRBD2 identical over 9 bases. The V gene end was trimmed by 3 bases and the J gene end by 9 bases; junction bases not matched to a gene: 10. The CDR3 runs to 15 residues. CDR1 and CDR2 (germline): SGHTS, YDEGEE. The DNA of the CDR3 is TGTGCCAGCAGCTCCGAGGCGCGGGGGGGAAGTGAGCAGTTCTTC. As protein: CASSSEARGGSEQFF. The complete variable domain, with remaining parts taken from reference TRBV5-8 and TRBJ2-1, reads EAGVTQSPTHLIKTRGQQATLRCSPISGHTSVYWYQQALGLGLQFLLWYDEGEERNRGNFPPRFSGRQFPNYSSELNVNALELEDSALYLCASSSEARGGSEQFFGPGTRLTVL.

This rearrangement joins TRBV7-3 to TRBJ2-1, with TRBD2 identical over 8 bases. Germline trimming cut 3 bases from V and 2 bases from J; bases unmatched to any gene: 6. This CDR3 is 16 amino acids long. Germline lookup yields CDR1 SGHTA and CDR2 FQGTGA. CDR3 bases: TGTGCCAGCAGCTTGCGAAGCGGGAGACCCTACAATGAGCAGTTCTTC. Residues: CASSLRSGRPYNEQFF.

This clone showed up just once. The J gene is TRBJ1-5, the V gene TRBV6-5; TRBD1 matches at 7 bases. This CDR3 has 13 amino acids. V trimming: 8 bases; J trimming: 7 bases; junction bases outside the gene matches: 8. The germline V gene has CDR1 MNHEY and CDR2 SVGAGI. The CDR3 nucleotides read TGTGCCAGCCAGACAGGGCAGGAGCAGCCCCAGCATTTT. Translation gives CASQTGQEQPQHF.

This clone was observed once. The chain links TRBV5-1 to TRBJ2-2; possible D gene TRBD1, 5 bases. The CDR3 totals 17 residues. In germline, CDR1 is SGHRS, CDR2 YFSETQ. The V end was cut by 1 base, the J end by 6 bases, with 19 bases between. The CDR3 reads CASSLRWPGSDPGELFF. In nucleotides, the CDR3 is TGCGCCAGCAGCTTGAGGTGGCCAGGGTCAGATCCCGGGGAGCTGTTTTTT.

The V gene is TRBV27, the J gene TRBJ2-1; 16 bases agree with TRBD2. Germline V CDR1 and CDR2: MNHEY, SMNVEV (reference sequence). This CDR3 spans 15 amino acids. V dropped 4 bases and J dropped 10; count of bases not matched to a gene: 4. The CDR3 bases are TGTGCCAGCAGTTCGGGGACTAGCGGGGGGGAAGAGCAGTTCTTC. Translating gives CASSSGTSGGEEQFF.

The V gene is TRBV27, the J gene TRBJ1-1, with a possible D match to TRBD1 (5 bases). This CDR3 has 14 residues. The germline gives CDR1 MNHEY, CDR2 SMNVEV (reference sequence). Trimming shortened V by 4 bases and J by 4 bases, and 13 bases separated the two germline ends. CDR3 loop: CASSSRVWGTEAFF. The CDR3 region has the DNA TGTGCCAGCAGTTCCAGGGTTTGGGGCACTGAAGCTTTCTTT.

The chain joins TRBV4-3 to TRBJ2-5; 9 bases map to TRBD2. The CDR3 loop spans 17 amino acids. The V gene end was trimmed by 0 bases and the J gene end by 11 bases; junction bases not matched to a gene: 16. The V gene's germline CDR1 is LGHNA and CDR2 YSLEER. CDR3 sequence: CASSQDGAGGFQQLQYF. CDR3 in DNA: TGCGCCAGCAGCCAAGATGGGGCGGGGGGGTTCCAGCAGTTGCAGTACTTC.

The V and J genes are TRBV27 and TRBJ2-2; the D gene is possibly TRBD2 (5 bases). The V and J ends lost 5 bases and 0 bases respectively, with 7 bases between them. The CDR3 is 14 residues long. Germline V gene data show CDR1 as MNHEY and CDR2 as SMNVEV (reference sequence). Written as DNA, the CDR3 is TGTGCCAGCAGTCTACTAGCGAACACCGGGGAGCTGTTTTTT. As protein: CASSLLANTGELFF.

This rearrangement joins TRBV28 to TRBJ2-6; a weak D match, TRBD2 (5 bases). The CDR3 extends over 14 amino acids. V gave up 5 bases and J gave up 1 base, with 6 bases separating them. Per the germline V gene, CDR1 is MDHEN and CDR2 is SYDVKM. The DNA for the CDR3 is TGTGCCAGCAGTCCGGGGTCTGGGGCCAACGTCCTGACTTTC. Amino acid sequence: CASSPGSGANVLTF.